The clone carrying this T cell receptor beta chain was counted a few times. Its target is unknown. The sample comes from a study of radiation and T cells in renal cell carcinoma. Overall study results and limits: From baseline, blood top tumor clonotypes peaked at 2 weeks post-radiation.

Time point in this sample: blood 4 weeks post-SBRT, at nephrectomy. This sample's treatment: 15 Gy SBRT to primary tumor, nephrectomy 4 weeks later. Nephrectomy followed 15 Gy stereotactic body radiation by 4 weeks. Serial blood draws occurred at baseline and 2 and 4 weeks post-SBRT. Clear cell pathology was present in this patient's renal cell carcinoma. The CDR3 is made up of 12 amino acids. Trimming pared 5 bases from V and 4 bases from J, leaving 9 bases between. Germline values: CDR1 SGHAT, CDR2 FQDESV (reference sequence). Here immunoSEQ multiplex PCR was the method, and the copy in TCRdb shows in-frame clones only, minus some. This sample has around 77,000 clones, with approximately 87% found just once.

The rearrangement links TRBV11-1 to TRBJ2-7; D is unresolved. The input for sequencing was blood, taken from a patient whose treatment included radiotherapy and nephrectomy. This TCR came from a woman aged 55-75 years with renal cell carcinoma. The CDR3 loop is CASSRSGYEQYF. CDR3 DNA sequence: TGTGCCAGCAGCCGATCAGGTTACGAGCAGTACTTC.